The clone carrying this T cell receptor beta chain has just one count. Antigen specificity is unknown. Treatment given: 10-day PBMC culture with coronavirus spike peptide pools or control peptides (ViraFEST assay). Germline CDR1 LNHNV, CDR2 YYDKDF (reference sequence). The CDR3 is 16 residues long. V shed 1 base, J shed 3 bases, and the junction held 5 bases outside the gene matches. This sample stems from a study of vaccination and CD4 T cells after COVID-19. Study summary: The study collected post-vaccine samples a median around 66 days after dose two, with a range of 14 to 241.

At the Johns Hopkins FTIC core, DNA taken from cultured CD4+ T cells was sequenced by way of the Oncomine TCR Beta short-read assay. TCRdb reanalysed the PCR reads using MiXCR and keeps one entry per CDR3 protein. Of roughly 20,000 distinct CDR3 sequences detected, approximately 67% appear once; the ten largest clones hold under 10%. This chain connects TRBV15 to TRBJ2-3, with TRBD2 matching 9 bases. The sample comprised CD4+ T cells from blood, cultured in vitro. The receptor was isolated from a human donor who had recovered from COVID-19. CDR3 sequence reads: CATSRGAGGPTDTQYF. CDR3 coding DNA: TGTGCCACCAGCAGAGGTGCGGGAGGGCCGACAGATACGCAGTATTTT.